This passage covers 20 T cell receptor beta chains from one sample sequenced in a study (dated by TCRdb to the mid-2010s). Library generation was performed with 5' RACE. Data came from an Illumina MiSeq. TCRdb reran the public reads through fastp at Q25 and MiXCR, keeping productive beta chains. Identical CDR3 protein sequences are pooled into one entry, listed with their most common genes and DNA. This sample is represented by about 54,000 distinct CDR3 sequences; 17% of them were singletons. 2% to 2.5% of the sample rests with the top ten. The sample was naive CD4+ T cells sorted from blood. Read against the paper, the sample's cell subset or site label means: naive CD4+ T cells, CD4+CD45RA+CD25-. The origin of the receptors is a female donor with breast cancer.

This clonotype appeared many times. The gene calls are TRBV6-5 and TRBJ1-6; TRBD1 aligns across 7 bases. There are 16 residues in the CDR3. Per germline, CDR1 MNHEY and CDR2 SVGAGI. J was trimmed by 3 bases and V by 4 bases; bases with no gene match: 6. The CDR3: CASSSLGTDYNSPLHF. For the CDR3, the DNA is TGTGCCAGCAGTTCCCTCGGGACAGACTATAATTCACCCCTCCACTTT.

This clonotype was observed a handful of times. This chain connects TRBV7-2 to TRBJ2-5; D is perhaps TRBD1 (5 bases). CDR3 length: 13 residues. Germline values: CDR1 SGHTA, CDR2 FQGNSA. V was cut by 3 bases and J by 2 bases, with 7 bases left in between. DNA of the CDR3: TGTGCCAGCAGCTTGACAGCTCAAGAGACCCAGTACTTC. It translates to CASSLTAQETQYF.

On this clonotype: Being one base from a much bigger clone, this may be a read error. The chain joins TRBV20-1 to TRBJ2-1; D unresolved. CDR1 DFQATT and CDR2 SNEGSKA come from the germline V gene (reference sequence). Trimming stripped 1 base from V and 3 bases from J, with 1 base between. The CDR3 length is 11 residues. The CDR3 reads CSARGYNEQFF. DNA for the CDR3: TGCAGTGCTAGAGGCTACAATGAGCAGTTCTTC.

Comment on this clonotype: Because it lacks the conserved phenylalanine or tryptophan at the end, this CDR3 is likely a read error. The CDR3 here is CASSLGQTNEKLFY. CDR3 sequence (DNA): TGTGCCAGCAGCTTAGGGCAAACTAATGAAAAACTGTTTTAT. This chain joins TRBV7-8 and TRBJ1-4; no definite D call. This CDR3 comprises 14 residues. Germline V CDR1 and CDR2: SGHVS, FQNEAQ. With 1 base removed from V and 1 base from J, the gap between germline ends came to 4 bases.

The CDR3 spells CAIRGDRPMNTEAFF. In DNA, the CDR3 is TGTGCCATCAGGGGAGACAGACCTATGAACACTGAAGCTTTCTTT. The V and J genes are TRBV10-3 and TRBJ1-1, with D maybe TRBD1 (5 bases). This CDR3 spans 15 amino acids. Per the germline V gene, CDR1 is ENHRY and CDR2 is SYGVKD. V lost 6 bases, J lost 0 bases, and 14 bases lay in between.

This clonotype was found a few times. V is TRBV25-1 and J is TRBJ1-2; 8 bases are a match to TRBD1. The CDR3 is 13 amino acids. Germline CDR1 is MGHDK and CDR2 is SYGVNS. V was pared by 6 bases and J by 6 bases, with 6 bases of the junction left unmatched. The CDR3 is CASSDRTGHGYTF. The CDR3 coding sequence is TGTGCCAGCAGCGACCGGACAGGGCATGGCTACACCTTC.

This clonotype has a count of ten or more. The chain links TRBV7-9 to TRBJ1-5; perhaps TRBD1 as D (5 bases). CDR1 is SEHNR, CDR2 FQNEAQ, per germline (reference sequence). V lost 5 bases, J lost 3 bases, and 11 bases lay in between. This CDR3 is built from 14 residues. Written as DNA, the CDR3 is TGTGCCAGCAGCCTCGACAGCGTCAATCAGCCCCAGCATTTT. It translates to CASSLDSVNQPQHF.

The genes are TRBV20-1 and TRBJ1-5, with D unresolved. The CDR3 contains 14 residues. With 6 bases removed from V and 5 bases from J, the gap between germline ends came to 17 bases. CDR1 and CDR2 from the germline V gene are DFQATT and SNEGSKA (reference sequence). The CDR3 region is CSASARAHDQPQHF. In DNA, the CDR3 is TGCAGTGCCTCCGCCCGGGCTCACGATCAGCCCCAGCATTTT.

The chain is built from TRBV7-2 and TRBJ2-5, with 7 bases that match TRBD2. The germline V gene encodes CDR1 SGHTA and CDR2 FQGNSA. Germline trimming cut 3 bases from V and 3 bases from J; bases unmatched to any gene: 1. The CDR3 sequence is 13 residues long. CDR3 residues: CASSFAGEETQYF. The CDR3 DNA follows: TGTGCCAGCAGCTTCGCGGGGGAAGAGACCCAGTACTTC.

This chain joins TRBV6-6 and TRBJ2-7, with D unclear. V lost 6 bases and J lost 2, with 20 bases in between. The CDR3 sequence is 16 residues long. From germline, CDR1 is MNHNY and CDR2 SVGAGI (reference sequence). CDR3 coding DNA: TGTGCCAGCAGCACCACGTCGGTCGATCTAACCTACGAGCAGTACTTC. Protein product: CASSTTSVDLTYEQYF.

In this sample, this clonotype turned up a few times. The CDR3 DNA sequence: TGTGCCAGCAGCTCCCTGGGGTCCGGGGCCAACGTCCTGACTTTC. Its translation: CASSSLGSGANVLTF. J is TRBJ2-6 and V is TRBV7-2; D uncertain. Germline V CDR1 and CDR2: SGHTA, FQGNSA. The CDR3 is 15 amino acids. Deletions cut 4 bases from V and 4 bases from J, with 11 bases between.

The chain has TRBV2 and TRBJ2-3; 7 bases map to TRBD1. Germline assignment: CDR1 SNHLY and CDR2 FYNNEI. The CDR3 covers 12 residues. With V trimmed by 8 bases and J by 4 bases, 3 bases remained unmatched. CDR3: CASVQGADTQYF. The CDR3 nucleotides read TGTGCCAGCGTCCAGGGGGCAGATACGCAGTATTTT.

This clonotype was observed a few times. V and J are TRBV28 and TRBJ1-4; no firm D call. Per germline, CDR1 MDHEN and CDR2 SYDVKM. This CDR3 spans 15 amino acids. V was cut by 3 bases and J by 6 bases, with 14 bases left in between. CDR3 sequence: CASSFLGRLDEKLFF. The CDR3 nucleotides are TGTGCCAGCAGTTTCCTCGGCAGGTTGGATGAAAAACTGTTTTTT.

This clonotype was counted only a few times. The rearrangement uses TRBV28 and TRBJ2-5, with a possible D match to TRBD2 (6 bases). This CDR3 contains 15 residues. Germline CDR1 and CDR2: MDHEN and SYDVKM. The V end lost 6 bases, the J end lost 4 bases, and 18 bases lay between the germline ends. The CDR3 loop reads CASSQAGSEGETQYF. CDR3 nucleotide sequence: TGTGCCAGCAGCCAGGCCGGGAGCGAGGGAGAGACCCAGTACTTC.

The J gene is TRBJ2-7, the V gene TRBV5-1, with D perhaps matching TRBD1 (6 bases). Trimming cost V 5 bases and J 2 bases, with 14 bases left between them. CDR1 is SGHRS and CDR2 is YFSETQ in the germline V gene. The CDR3 sequence is 14 residues long. The CDR3 DNA follows: TGCGCCAGCAGTCCTATGACAGGCGCCTACGAGCAGTACTTC. Protein product: CASSPMTGAYEQYF.

In the case of this clonotype: It may be a read error: a sequence one base away is much more abundant. V gene TRBV2 combines with J gene TRBJ2-5; D not resolved. The CDR3 sequence is 12 residues long. Per germline, CDR1 SNHLY and CDR2 FYNNEI. V lost 8 bases and J 5 bases, leaving 12 bases between the germline ends. The DNA of the CDR3 is TGTGCCAGCGGGGTGGATGGGGAGACCCAGTACTTC. This translates into CASGVDGETQYF. The full variable domain, rest sourced from reference TRBV2 and TRBJ2-5, is EPEVTQTPSHQVTQMGQEVILRCVPISNHLYFYWYRQILGQKVEFLVSFYNNEISEKSEIFDDQFSVERPDGSNFTLKIRSTKLEDSAMYFCASGVDGETQYFGPGTRLLVL.

This clonotype was recorded many times. The chain links TRBV5-1 to TRBJ2-7; 9 nucleotides match TRBD1. The J segment lost 2 bases and the V segment lost 0 bases, leaving 6 bases of the junction unmatched. The CDR3 is 16 residues long. CDR1 is SGHRS, CDR2 YFSETQ, per germline. For the CDR3, the DNA is TGCGCCAGCAGCTTGGGTCCGACAGGGGGAACCTACGAGCAGTACTTC. The encoded protein is CASSLGPTGGTYEQYF.

Many counts were recorded for this clonotype. The chain combines TRBV7-6 with TRBJ2-7, with TRBD1 as a possible D gene (6 bases). CDR3 size: 14 residues. Germline V CDR1 and CDR2: SGHVS, FNYEAQ. V dropped 5 bases and J dropped 4 bases, with 15 bases sitting between them. The CDR3 protein is CASSPRDTLYEQYF. The CDR3 DNA follows: TGTGCCAGCAGCCCTCGGGACACCTTATACGAGCAGTACTTC.

This clonotype was found a few times. The V call is TRBV5-1, the J call TRBJ2-1; D ambiguous. V lost 3 bases, J lost 5 bases, and 18 bases lay in between. The germline gives CDR1 SGHRS, CDR2 YFSETQ. The CDR3 runs 16 residues. In nucleotides, the CDR3 is TGCGCCAGCAGCTCGGCTGGCGCATCCATAAACAATGAGCAGTTCTTC. Protein: CASSSAGASINNEQFF.

The CDR3 region has the DNA TGTGCCAGTAGTATCGGGAGGGATCAGCCCCAGCATTTT. It encodes CASSIGRDQPQHF. The chain couples TRBV19 to TRBJ1-5; no clear D. Germline lookup yields CDR1 LNHDA and CDR2 SQIVND (reference sequence). Trimming stripped 3 bases from V and 5 bases from J, with 8 bases between. This CDR3 is 13 amino acids long. Drawing the rest from reference TRBV19 and TRBJ1-5, the complete variable domain is DGGITQSPKYLFRKEGQNVTLSCEQNLNHDAMYWYRQDPGQGLRLIYYSQIVNDFQKGDIAEGYSVSREKKESFPLTVTSAQKNPTAFYLCASSIGRDQPQHFGDGTRLSIL.